This is a list of T cell receptor beta chains from one sample in a study of regulatory T cells in long-lasting Graves disease. TCRdb processed the multiplex PCR reads anew with MiXCR; each CDR3 protein has one entry. Of 400,000 to 500,000 distinct CDR3 sequences in the sample, approximately 22% were seen once. Sequenced here: peripheral blood mononuclear cells (PBMCs), sampled when the disease was refractory, from a patient treated with antithyroid drugs. The receptors originated from a female donor with Graves disease. CDR3s include the opening cysteine and the closing phenylalanine or tryptophan. A D gene is named only where the DNA matches it firmly. Not all rows give a size; the values are once, few, many and, for expanded clones, a class.

d_call | clone_size | j_call | v_call | cdr3_nt | cdr3_aa
- | - | TRBJ1-3 | TRBV5-1 | TGCGCCAGCAGCTTGAACTGGGATTCTGGAAACACCATATATTTT | CASSLNWDSGNTIYF
TRBD2 | many | TRBJ2-7 | TRBV2 | TGTGCCAGCAGGATTATGACTAGCGGGAGTAGCGAGCAGTACTTC | CASRIMTSGSSEQYF
TRBD1 | many | TRBJ2-4 | TRBV12-5 | TGTGCTAGTGGTTTACAGGGGGGCAAAAACATTCAGTACTTC | CASGLQGGKNIQYF
TRBD1 | - | TRBJ1-2 | TRBV15 | TGTGCCACCTCTCGGACGACAGGGGCTGGCTACACCTTC | CATSRTTGAGYTF
- | few | TRBJ2-2 | TRBV5-1 | TGCGCCAGCAGCTTGAGAACTTCGAACACCGGGGAGCTGTTTTTT | CASSLRTSNTGELFF
- | once | TRBJ2-1 | TRBV28 | TGTGCCAGCAGTTTGGTGGGGCACTACAATGAGCAGTTCTTC | CASSLVGHYNEQFF
- | - | TRBJ1-5 | TRBV29-1 | TGCAGCGTTACGAGCGGGACGGAAGGTGGGGGAGCCCAGCATTTT | CSVTSGTEGGGAQHF
TRBD2 | many | TRBJ2-5 | TRBV3-1 | TGTGCCAGCAGCGATGAGCGGGAGTGGTCCCAAGAGACCCAGTACTTC | CASSDEREWSQETQYF
- | many | TRBJ2-2 | TRBV28 | TGTGCCAGTAGCACGTTGGGGACCGGGGAGCTGTTTTTT | CASSTLGTGELFF
- | many | TRBJ2-7 | TRBV7-9 | TGTGCCAGCAGCCCCTCTGACAGACTCTACGAGCAGTACTTC | CASSPSDRLYEQYF
TRBD2 | few | TRBJ2-2 | TRBV6-1 | TGTGCCAGCCGGCTAGCGGGAGTCCACGGCACCGGGGAGCTGTTTTTT | CASRLAGVHGTGELFF
- | - | TRBJ2-7 | TRBV4-1 | TGCGCCAGCGCCCCCACGGCGGACTACTCCTACGAGCAGTACTTC | CASAPTADYSYEQYF
- | many | TRBJ2-2 | TRBV11-2 | TGTGCCAGCAGCTTACTGGGGGTCACCGGGGAGCTGTTTTTT | CASSLLGVTGELFF
TRBD1 | - | TRBJ1-2 | TRBV10-3 | TGTGCCATCAGCCCCGACAGGGGCTATGGCTACACCTTC | CAISPDRGYGYTF
- | many | TRBJ1-5 | TRBV28 | TGTGCCAGCAGTCTCCGGGCCCGGAGGGACCAGCCCCAGCATTTT | CASSLRARRDQPQHF
TRBD2 | - | TRBJ2-3 | TRBV10-3 | TGTGCCATCAGTCGACTAGCGGGAGACGGCACAGATACGCAGTATTTT | CAISRLAGDGTDTQYF
- | many | TRBJ2-7 | TRBV29-1 | TGCAGCGCCCGAGGGTTTGGGGGTATGGACGAGCAGTACTTC | CSARGFGGMDEQYF
- | - | TRBJ2-7 | TRBV2 | TGTGCCAGCAGCGTGCAGGGGCGCAGCTCCTACGAGCAGTACTTC | CASSVQGRSSYEQYF
- | once | TRBJ2-7 | TRBV27 | TGTGCCAGCAGTGAGAAAGGGGTCTCCTACGAGCAGTACTTC | CASSEKGVSYEQYF
- | many | TRBJ1-5 | TRBV20-1 | TGCAGTGCTAGAGATAAGCCAGCAAATCAGCCCCAGCATTTT | CSARDKPANQPQHF
TRBD1 | - | TRBJ2-2 | TRBV11-2 | TGTGCCAGCAGCTCGACAGGGATCAACACCGGGGAGCTGTTTTTT | CASSSTGINTGELFF
- | - | TRBJ2-4 | TRBV4-1 | TGCGCCAGCAGCCAAAGCTGGGCGGGAAACATTCAGTACTTC | CASSQSWAGNIQYF
TRBD2 | many | TRBJ2-2 | TRBV27 | TGTGCCAGCAGTAGCGGGAGCGATAACGGGGAGCTGTTTTTT | CASSSGSDNGELFF
- | many | TRBJ1-1 | TRBV3-1 | TGTGCCAGCAGCCAAGATCCCGGTTACACTGAAGCTTTCTTT | CASSQDPGYTEAFF
- | many | TRBJ1-3 | TRBV28 | TGTGCCAGCCTCCGGGCCTTCCCCTACACCATATATTTT | CASLRAFPYTIYF
TRBD1 | - | TRBJ1-5 | TRBV5-6 | TGTGCCAGCAGCTTGGGCCAGGGGGCGGCCCAGCCCCAGCATTTT | CASSLGQGAAQPQHF
- | many | TRBJ2-5 | TRBV6-5 | TGTGCCAGCAGTTACTCGGACGTGCAAGAGACCCAGTACTTC | CASSYSDVQETQYF
- | - | TRBJ2-5 | TRBV20-1 | TGCAGTGCTAGAGCCCCTGTCGGGTTACAAGAGACCCAGTACTTC | CSARAPVGLQETQYF
- | - | TRBJ2-3 | TRBV6-1 | TGTGCCAGCAGTCCCCGACTCACAGATACGCAGTATTTT | CASSPRLTDTQYF
TRBD2 | few | TRBJ2-5 | TRBV20-1 | TGCAGTGCCCCCTTATTGGCGGGAGGAGAGACCCAGTACTTC | CSAPLLAGGETQYF
- | - | TRBJ2-7 | TRBV19 | TGTGCCAGTAGTCGGGAGAGGGGGCGAGGATTGTACTTC | CASSRERGRGLYF
- | many | TRBJ1-1 | TRBV9 | TGTGCCAGCAGCGGAACGGACTGGTCGGCTGAAGCTTTCTTT | CASSGTDWSAEAFF
TRBD2 | many | TRBJ2-5 | TRBV28 | TGTGCCAGTTGCGGTCTAGCGGGCTCTGACCAAGAGACCCAGTACTTC | CASCGLAGSDQETQYF
- | many | TRBJ2-2 | TRBV2 | TGTGCCAGCAGTGGGTCCCCAACACACACCGGGGAGCTGTTTTTT | CASSGSPTHTGELFF
- | few | TRBJ2-2 | TRBV12-5 | TGTGCTAGTGGAGATGGACAAGACACCGGGGAGCTGTTTTTT | CASGDGQDTGELFF
- | few | TRBJ1-1 | TRBV27 | TGTGCCAGCAAAAAGTCAGGGCTCACTGAAGCTTTCTTT | CASKKSGLTEAFF
TRBD1 | - | TRBJ2-5 | TRBV19 | TGTGCCAGTAGAGACAGGGGGCGGCAGACCCAGTACTTC | CASRDRGRQTQYF
- | - | TRBJ1-4 | TRBV3-1 | TGTGCCAGCAGCCCCGTTGCGATCGGGGGTAAAAATGAAAAACTGTTTTTT | CASSPVAIGGKNEKLFF
- | - | TRBJ2-2 | TRBV4-1 | TGCGCCAGCAGCCAAGGGCTACCCCCCGGGGAGCTGTTTTTT | CASSQGLPPGELFF
TRBD1 | many | TRBJ2-7 | TRBV28 | TGTGCCAGCAGTTCCTTCCCCGGGACAGGGAAGTACGAGCAGTACTTC | CASSSFPGTGKYEQYF
- | few | TRBJ2-6 | TRBV28 | TGTGCCAGCAGCCAGGGGGACTTCAGCTCTGGGGCCAACGTCCTGACTTTC | CASSQGDFSSGANVLTF
- | many | TRBJ2-7 | TRBV28 | TGTGCCAGCAGTCCGTGGGAGCGGCCCCCGCCCGAGCAGTACTTC | CASSPWERPPPEQYF
TRBD2 | many | TRBJ2-5 | TRBV6-6 | TGTGCCAGCAGTTACTCGGGGGGGAGACAAGAGACCCAGTACTTC | CASSYSGGRQETQYF
- | many | TRBJ1-1 | TRBV2 | TGTGCCAGCAGTAAAGAAGTCAACACTGAAGCTTTCTTT | CASSKEVNTEAFF
- | many | TRBJ2-5 | TRBV10-3 | TGTGCCATCAGTGAGTCGGTACAAGAGACCCAGTACTTC | CAISESVQETQYF
TRBD2 | - | TRBJ2-1 | TRBV28 | TGTGCCAGCAGTTTAGCTAGCGGGAGTGAGCAGTTCTTC | CASSLASGSEQFF
- | - | TRBJ2-7 | TRBV3-1 | TGTGCCAGCAGCGCCCGGAGTAGCGGAACCTACGAGCAGTACTTC | CASSARSSGTYEQYF
- | many | TRBJ2-7 | TRBV6-1 | TGTGCCAGCAGTGGGGGTTCGCAGTACGAGCAGTACTTC | CASSGGSQYEQYF
- | - | TRBJ1-1 | TRBV20-1 | TGCAGTGCTAGAGATCGTGCAGGTCCGCCTGAAGCTTTCTTT | CSARDRAGPPEAFF